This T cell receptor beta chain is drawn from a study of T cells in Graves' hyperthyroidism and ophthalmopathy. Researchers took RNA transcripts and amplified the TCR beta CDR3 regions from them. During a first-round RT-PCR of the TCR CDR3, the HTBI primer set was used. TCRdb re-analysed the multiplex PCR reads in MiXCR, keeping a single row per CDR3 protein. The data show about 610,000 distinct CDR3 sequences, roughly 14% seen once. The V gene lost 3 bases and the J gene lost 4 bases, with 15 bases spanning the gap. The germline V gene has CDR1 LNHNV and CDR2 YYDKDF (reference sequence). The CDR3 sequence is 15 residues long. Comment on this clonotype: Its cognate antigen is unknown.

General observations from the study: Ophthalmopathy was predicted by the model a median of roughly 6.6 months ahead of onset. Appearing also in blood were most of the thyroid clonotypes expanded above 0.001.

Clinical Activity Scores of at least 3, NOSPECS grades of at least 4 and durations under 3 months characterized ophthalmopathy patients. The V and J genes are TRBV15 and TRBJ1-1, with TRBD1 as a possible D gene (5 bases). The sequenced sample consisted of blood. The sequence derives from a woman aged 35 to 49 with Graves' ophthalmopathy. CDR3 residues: CATSRGTAGGTEAFF. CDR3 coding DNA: TGTGCCACCAGCAGGGGGACGGCCGGCGGCACTGAAGCTTTCTTT. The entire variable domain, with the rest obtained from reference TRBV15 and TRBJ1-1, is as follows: DAMVIQNPRYQVTQFGKPVTLSCSQTLNHNVMYWYQQKSSQAPKLLFHYYDKDFNNEADTPDNFQSRRPNTSFCFLDIRSPGLGDTAMYLCATSRGTAGGTEAFFGQGTRLTVV.